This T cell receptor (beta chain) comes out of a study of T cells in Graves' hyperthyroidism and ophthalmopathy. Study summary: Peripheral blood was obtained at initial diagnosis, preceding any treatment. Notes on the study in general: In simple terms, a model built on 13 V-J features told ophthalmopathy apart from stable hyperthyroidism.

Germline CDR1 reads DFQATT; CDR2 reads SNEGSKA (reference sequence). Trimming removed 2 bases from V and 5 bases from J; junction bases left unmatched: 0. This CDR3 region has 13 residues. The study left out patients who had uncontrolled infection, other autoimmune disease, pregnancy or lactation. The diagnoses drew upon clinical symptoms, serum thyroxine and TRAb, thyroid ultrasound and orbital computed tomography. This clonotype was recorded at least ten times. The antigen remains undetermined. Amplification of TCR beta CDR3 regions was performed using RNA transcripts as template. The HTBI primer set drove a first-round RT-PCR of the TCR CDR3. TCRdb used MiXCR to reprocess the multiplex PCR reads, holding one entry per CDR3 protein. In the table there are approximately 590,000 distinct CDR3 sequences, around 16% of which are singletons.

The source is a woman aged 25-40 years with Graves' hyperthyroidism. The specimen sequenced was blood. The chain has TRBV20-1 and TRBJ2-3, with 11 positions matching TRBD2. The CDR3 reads CSARTSGRDTQYF. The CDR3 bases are TGCAGTGCTAGAACTAGCGGGAGAGATACGCAGTATTTT.